The 3 T cell receptor beta chains presented below share a single source sample, sequenced in a study of blood T cells in healthy people across ages. Together with a sample-barcoded 5' primer, a J-beta primer mix was included in a second PCR lasting roughly 7 to 11 cycles. Via MiXCR, TCRdb re-called the 5' RACE reads, giving one row per CDR3 protein. The table has around 870,000 distinct CDR3 sequences, around 30% seen once; the top ten hold around a sixth. Sequencing was carried out using blood. These TCRs come from a woman over 75 in good health.

The chain uses TRBV12-3 or TRBV12-4 and TRBJ1-4; D is undetermined. This CDR3 is 13 amino acids long. The germline V and J ends were trimmed by 2 bases and 5 bases, with 6 bases remaining between them. The CDR3 spells CASSLWENEKLFF. DNA of the CDR3: TGTGCCAGCAGTTTATGGGAGAATGAAAAACTGTTTTTT.

Regarding this clonotype: A read error may be the cause here, since a much bigger clone is one base away. J is TRBJ2-3 and V is TRBV27; TRBD1 aligns across 8 bases. CDR1 is MNHEY, CDR2 SMNVEV, per germline (reference sequence). CDR3 length equals 17 residues. Losses at the gene ends were 2 bases for V and 1 base for J; bases not matched to a gene: 8. The CDR3 DNA sequence: TGTGCCAGCAGTTTAAGGTCCGGGACAGGAGGCACAGATACGCAGTATTTT. It codes for CASSLRSGTGGTDTQYF.

The chain carries TRBV27 and TRBJ1-1; TRBD1 aligns across 9 bases. The CDR3 loop spans 15 amino acids. The V segment lost 6 bases and the J segment 3 bases; nucleotides outside the gene matches: 8. Germline CDR1 and CDR2: MNHEY and SMNVEV (reference sequence). The CDR3 reads CASSHGQGSHTEAFF. For the CDR3, the DNA is TGTGCCAGCAGCCACGGACAGGGGAGCCACACTGAAGCTTTCTTT.